The sequence of this T cell receptor (beta chain) was determined in a study of OX40 agonist ivuxolimab in advanced cancers. Overall study: A male proportion of just over 80% was recorded, with mean age 60 years and range roughly 23 to 79. Three patients, one with hepatocellular carcinoma and two with cutaneous melanoma, responded partially.

Blood got drawn at baseline, again on cycle 4 day 1, and then on cycle 7 day 1. Profiled with immunoSEQ multiplex PCR; TCRdb holds only in-frame clones, not every one. This table holds about 100,000 clones, 90% found once. Germline V gene lookup returns CDR1 SGDLS and CDR2 YYNGEE. Trimming cost V 0 bases and J 4 bases, with 10 bases left between them. The CDR3 runs to 14 residues. This clonotype was sampled from an adult with an advanced solid tumor such as melanoma, head and neck, liver or kidney cancer. Specimen: CD4+ or CD8+ T cells sorted from blood, collected in a trial of the OX40 agonist ivuxolimab. The chain combines TRBV9 with TRBJ1-2, with D perhaps TRBD1 (5 bases). The CDR3 region is CASSVERDPYGYTF. The CDR3 DNA reads as TGTGCCAGCAGCGTAGAGAGGGACCCCTATGGCTACACCTTC.